What follows are 26 T cell receptor beta chains derived from one specimen sequenced in a study of breast tumors, draining lymph nodes, adjacent tissues listed by TCRdb under 2016. Libraries were prepared through multiplex PCR. TCRdb shows the sequencer as Illumina HiSeq 2000. Using fastp trimming at Q25 and MiXCR clonotype assembly, TCRdb reanalyzed the public sequencing data and kept in-frame beta chains. Every distinct CDR3 protein forms one entry, paired with its most common genes and DNA. The sample table lists some 130,000 distinct CDR3 sequences, 20% of them with a count of one. Over 3% of the sample is held by the ten biggest clonotypes. Lymph node samples came from the axillary draining lymph nodes of breast cancer patients. Input material: axillary lymph node tissue. These receptors were collected from a female donor with breast cancer. Some clones in this sample may be carry-over from other donors' samples.

A note on this clonotype: A read error is possible here, since a much larger clone lies one base away. The chain couples TRBV11-3 to TRBJ2-2; 7 bases fit TRBD2. The CDR3 is 15 residues long. Germline values: CDR1 SGHNT, CDR2 YENEEA. The CDR3 region has the DNA TGTGCCAGCAGCTTAGAGGGAGGGACGACCGGGGGGCTGTTTTTT. Protein product: CASSLEGGTTGGLFF.

This clonotype was counted at least ten times. V is TRBV5-6 and J is TRBJ2-7, with D possibly being TRBD2 (7 bases). V was cut by 5 bases and J by 3 bases, with 15 bases left in between. Germline values: CDR1 SGHDT, CDR2 YYEEEE. This CDR3 region has 14 residues. The DNA for the CDR3 is TGTGCCAGCAGACTCCGGGGGGCGGGCTACGAGCAGTACTTC. Its translation is CASRLRGAGYEQYF.

V gene TRBV28 combines with J gene TRBJ2-3; D is possibly TRBD2 (6 bases). Germline CDR1 and CDR2: MDHEN and SYDVKM. CDR3 length: 15 amino acids. V lost 6 bases to trimming and J lost 4 bases, with 17 bases between them. The CDR3 coding sequence is TGTGCCAGCAGCCCGACGGGACTTAGTTCAGATACGCAGTATTTT. Amino acid sequence: CASSPTGLSSDTQYF.

This clonotype was observed a handful of times. V gene TRBV6-5 combines with J gene TRBJ2-2; D is perhaps TRBD2 (6 bases). Germline lookup yields CDR1 MNHEY and CDR2 SVGAGI. The germline V and J ends were trimmed by 2 bases and 6 bases, with 13 bases remaining between them. The CDR3 runs to 15 residues. The CDR3 spells CASSYAEGDAGELFF. The CDR3 DNA sequence: TGTGCCAGCAGTTACGCGGAGGGCGACGCCGGGGAGCTGTTTTTT.

For this clonotype: This CDR3 is missing its conserved last phenylalanine or tryptophan, likely due to a read error. The chain joins TRBV14 to TRBJ2-7; TRBD2 agrees at 8 bases. V shed 3 bases, J shed 0 bases, and the junction held 4 bases outside the gene matches. The CDR3 spans 15 residues. Germline CDR1 SGHDN, CDR2 FVKESK. This chain's CDR3 is CASSQGLGSSYEQYS. Written as DNA, the CDR3 is TGTGCCAGCAGCCAGGGACTAGGAAGCTCCTACGAGCAGTACTCC.

V gene TRBV2 combines with J gene TRBJ1-3, with D tentatively TRBD1 (5 bases). This CDR3 contains 13 residues. Per germline, CDR1 SNHLY and CDR2 FYNNEI. Trimming took off 8 bases at V and 0 bases at J, with 8 bases between the two ends. CDR3 loop: CASGGGSGNTIYF. The CDR3 nucleotides are TGTGCCAGCGGCGGGGGCTCTGGAAACACCATATATTTT.

Many counts were recorded for this clonotype. V usage is TRBV9 and J usage is TRBJ2-7; D remains ambiguous. The V and J ends lost 1 base and 4 bases respectively, with 6 bases between them. The CDR3 is 12 amino acids. CDR1 and CDR2 from the germline V gene are SGDLS and YYNGEE. CDR3 in amino acids: CASSVTGYEQYF. The CDR3 bases are TGTGCCAGCAGCGTAACTGGATACGAGCAGTACTTC.

This clonotype was recorded many times. The rearrangement joins TRBV9 to TRBJ1-2; 9 bases are a match to TRBD1. V dropped 4 bases and J dropped 5; count of bases not matched to a gene: 9. This CDR3 is built from 15 residues. Germline loops: CDR1 SGDLS, CDR2 YYNGEE. The CDR3 nucleotides read TGTGCCAGCAGCCTCACGACGACAGGGGGATATGGCTACACCTTC. It codes for CASSLTTTGGYGYTF.

The chain has TRBV6-6 and TRBJ2-4; the match to TRBD1 covers 8 bases. The CDR3 is 14 residues long. J was trimmed by 5 bases and V by 5 bases; bases with no gene match: 5. Germline CDR1 reads MNHNY; CDR2 reads SVGAGI (reference sequence). CDR3 bases: TGTGCCAGCAGTCCCTCAGGGGGCCAAAACATTCAGTACTTC. Translated: CASSPSGGQNIQYF.

This clonotype turned up a few times. A read error may produce the germline difference seen at one junction end. V usage is TRBV2 and J usage is TRBJ1-2; TRBD1 matches 9 bases. The CDR3 consists of 13 residues. CDR1 is SNHLY, CDR2 FYNNEI, per germline. The CDR3 reads CACRFGTGSGYTF. The CDR3 DNA reads as TGTGCCTGCAGGTTTGGGACAGGGTCCGGCTACACCTTC.

As DNA, the CDR3 is TGTGCCAGCTCACCGTCAGAAAACAGGGGGATAAGGCGGCAGTACTTC. This codes for CASSPSENRGIRRQYF. The rearrangement uses TRBV18 and TRBJ2-7; the match to TRBD1 covers 8 bases. J gave up 9 bases and V 3 bases, and 16 bases lay outside the gene matches. CDR1 is KGHSH, CDR2 LQKENI, per germline. This CDR3 is 16 amino acids long. Full variable domain (rest looked up from reference TRBV18 and TRBJ2-7): NAGVMQNPRHLVRRRGQEARLRCSPMKGHSHVYWYRQLPEEGLKFMVYLQKENIIDESGMPKERFSAEFPKEGPSILRIQQVVRGDSAAYFCASSPSENRGIRRQYFGPGTRLTVT.

This clonotype was observed a single time. It may be a read error: a sequence one base away is much more abundant. The chain carries TRBV6-1 and TRBJ1-5; tentatively, D is TRBD1 (5 bases). The CDR3 totals 15 residues. The germline CDR1 and CDR2 sequences are MNHNS and SASEGT. The CDR3 reads CASYRDLYGNQPQRF. In nucleotides, the CDR3 is TGTGCCAGCTACCGGGACCTATACGGCAATCAGCCCCAGCGTTTT.

This clonotype was counted at least ten times. The chain combines TRBV7-2 with TRBJ2-7; tentative D call: TRBD2 (5 bases). V was cut by 3 bases and J by 2 bases, with 5 bases left in between. The CDR3 is 12 residues long. CDR1 and CDR2 (germline): SGHTA, FQGNSA. The CDR3 loop reads CASSFGTYEQYF. Here the CDR3 DNA reads TGTGCCAGCAGCTTCGGGACCTACGAGCAGTACTTC. The entire variable domain, with the rest obtained from reference TRBV7-2 and TRBJ2-7, is as follows: GAGVSQSPSNKVTEKGKDVELRCDPISGHTALYWYRQSLGQGLEFLIYFQGNSAPDKSGLPSDRFSAERTGGSVSTLTIQRTQQEDSAVYLCASSFGTYEQYFGPGTRLTVT.

This clonotype was found many times. V and J are TRBV4-2 and TRBJ2-7; maybe TRBD2 (5 bases). The germline V and J ends were trimmed by 3 bases and 0 bases, with 12 bases remaining between them. The CDR3 consists of 15 residues. Germline loops: CDR1 LGHNA, CDR2 YNFKEQ. CDR3 protein: CASSQSGALSYEQYF. The CDR3 DNA reads as TGTGCCAGCAGCCAGAGCGGAGCCCTCTCCTACGAGCAGTACTTC.

This clonotype was seen many times. V usage is TRBV10-1 and J usage is TRBJ2-7; D may be TRBD1 (5 bases). The germline CDR1 and CDR2 sequences are WNHNN and SYGVQD (reference sequence). This CDR3 comprises 13 residues. The V end was cut by 0 bases, the J end by 2 bases, with 5 bases between. CDR3 in amino acids: CASSESTAYEQYF. The CDR3 DNA sequence: TGCGCCAGCAGTGAGTCGACAGCCTACGAGCAGTACTTC.

This clonotype was counted at least ten times. The J gene is TRBJ2-2, the V gene TRBV20-1; 7 bases line up with TRBD1. The length of the CDR3 is 15 residues. Germline values: CDR1 DFQATT, CDR2 SNEGSKA (reference sequence). V dropped 1 base and J dropped 0; count of bases not matched to a gene: 2. The CDR3 spells CSARAGTANTGELFF. The CDR3 DNA reads as TGCAGTGCTAGAGCCGGGACAGCGAACACCGGGGAGCTGTTTTTT.

This clonotype has ten or more counts. The chain recombines TRBV6-6 with TRBJ1-6; D is possibly TRBD1 (6 bases). V shed 6 bases and J shed 9 bases, with 15 bases lying between them. This CDR3 has 14 residues. The germline V gene has CDR1 MNHNY and CDR2 SVGAGI (reference sequence). In nucleotides, the CDR3 is TGTGCCAGCAGCGGCTCCGGGACAAGTTCACCCCTCCACTTT. Amino acid sequence: CASSGSGTSSPLHF.

A remark on this clonotype: This may be a read error, as it is one base from a much larger clone. The V call is TRBV12-3 or TRBV12-4, the J call TRBJ2-5; D call uncertain. The CDR3 consists of 13 residues. Trimming took 6 bases from V and 0 from J, leaving 8 bases between them. The CDR3 protein is CASRRRNQETQYF. The CDR3 region has the DNA TGTGCCAGCAGAAGACGGAACCAAGAGACCCAGTACTTC.

On this clonotype: A single base separates this from a much larger clone, so it may be a read error. The gene calls are TRBV15 and TRBJ1-4, with TRBD1 matching 7 bases. Germline CDR1 reads LNHNV; CDR2 reads YYDKDF (reference sequence). CDR3 size: 12 residues. V shed 4 bases, J shed 16 bases, and the junction held 9 bases outside the gene matches. The CDR3 sequence is CATSNDRVNKFF. The DNA of the CDR3 is TGTGCCACCAGCAACGACAGGGTGAATAAGTTTTTT. The variable domain in full, with the rest retrieved from reference TRBV15 and TRBJ1-4, is DAMVIQNPRYQVTQFGKPVTLSCSQTLNHNVMYWYQQKSSQAPKLLFHYYDKDFNNEADTPDNFQSRRPNTSFCFLDIRSPGLGDTAMYLCATSNDRVNKFFGSGTQLSVL.

Many counts were recorded for this clonotype. The V and J genes are TRBV20-1 and TRBJ1-3; maybe TRBD1 (5 bases). In germline, CDR1 is DFQATT, CDR2 SNEGSKA (reference sequence). V was shortened by 3 bases and J by 1 base, with 19 bases between the two germline ends. CDR3 length: 17 residues. CDR3 amino acids: CSARAPWGGDSGNTIYF. The CDR3 DNA reads TGCAGTGCTAGGGCTCCTTGGGGGGGTGATTCTGGAAACACCATATATTTT.

The V gene is TRBV3-1, the J gene TRBJ2-2; 8 bases match TRBD2. Looked up from germline, CDR1 is LGHDT and CDR2 is YNNKEL (reference sequence). The ends lost 5 bases at V and 0 bases at J; junction bases unmatched: 5. The CDR3 consists of 16 residues. The CDR3 DNA reads as TGTGCCAGCAGCACTTCACTAGCGGCGAACACCGGGGAGCTGTTTTTT. Its protein is CASSTSLAANTGELFF.

Remarks on this clonotype: This may be a read error: a much more frequent sequence differs by one nucleotide. V is TRBV4-1 and J is TRBJ2-5, with 9 bases identical to TRBD2. Germline CDR1 is MGHRA and CDR2 is YSYEKL. CDR3 length: 15 residues. J lost 5 bases, V lost 2 bases, and 6 bases had no gene match. The CDR3, as DNA: TGCGCCAGCAGCCAACCTCCCGCGGGGGGGGAGACCCAGTACTTC. Translated, it gives CASSQPPAGGETQYF.

This clonotype was seen at least ten times. This chain's CDR3 is CASSRAGGTGRTHEQYF. For the CDR3, the DNA is TGTGCCAGCAGCAGAGCTGGTGGGACCGGGAGGACCCACGAGCAGTACTTC. The chain combines TRBV7-2 with TRBJ2-7; 7 bases align to TRBD2. The length of the CDR3 is 17 residues. The J segment lost 5 bases and the V segment lost 5 bases, leaving 18 bases of the junction unmatched. The germline gives CDR1 SGHTA, CDR2 FQGNSA.

This clonotype was picked up many times. The gene calls are TRBV20-1 and TRBJ2-1; D not resolved. The CDR3 sequence is 12 residues long. V was clipped by 3 bases and J by 2 bases, with 5 bases between them. Per germline, CDR1 DFQATT and CDR2 SNEGSKA (reference sequence). The CDR3 reads CSASVAYNEQFF. CDR3 DNA: TGCAGTGCTAGCGTGGCCTACAATGAGCAGTTCTTC.

Worth noting for this clonotype: With a much larger clone just one base away, this may be a read error. In nucleotides, the CDR3 is TGTGCCAGCAGCCACCTGGGACTTGGCGAGCAGTACTTC. The encoded protein is CASSHLGLGEQYF. The gene calls are TRBV3-1 and TRBJ2-7; TRBD2 might be the D (6 bases). V was clipped by 3 bases and J by 6 bases, with 12 bases between them. Germline V CDR1 and CDR2: LGHDT, YNNKEL (reference sequence). There are 13 residues in the CDR3.

Regarding this clonotype: A much larger clone differs by one base, so this may be a read error. The J gene is TRBJ2-6, the V gene TRBV6-5, with 9 positions matching TRBD1. Germline values: CDR1 MNHEY, CDR2 SVGAGI. The CDR3 is made up of 17 amino acids. J gave up 6 bases and V 5 bases, and 11 bases lay outside the gene matches. For the CDR3, the DNA is TGTGCCAGCAGTGGGGGACAGGGCACGCGGGTGGCCAACGTCCTGACTTTC. This translates into CASSGGQGTRVANVLTF.